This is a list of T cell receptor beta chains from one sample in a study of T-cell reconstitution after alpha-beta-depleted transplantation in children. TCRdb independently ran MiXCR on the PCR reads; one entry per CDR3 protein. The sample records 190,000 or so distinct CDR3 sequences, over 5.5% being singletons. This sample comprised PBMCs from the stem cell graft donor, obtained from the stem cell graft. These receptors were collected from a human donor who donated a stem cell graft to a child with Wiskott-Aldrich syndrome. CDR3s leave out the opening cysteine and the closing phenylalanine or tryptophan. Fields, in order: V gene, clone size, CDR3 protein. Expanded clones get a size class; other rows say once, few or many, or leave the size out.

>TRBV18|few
ASSHTGTSGTGTDTQY
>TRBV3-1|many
ASSHTGQGGGYGYT
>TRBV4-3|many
ASSQDPRFDYRGPRTEQY
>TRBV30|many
AWSRIAGEQF
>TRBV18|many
ASSPTSRLNTEAF
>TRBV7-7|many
ASSLGVNNEQF
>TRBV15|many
ATSHGEGEAF
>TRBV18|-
ASSQLPGIDFRETQY
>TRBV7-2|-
ASSPPGTSGRKETQY
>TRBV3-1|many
ASSQETLQY
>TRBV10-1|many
ASSERGSSYNEQF
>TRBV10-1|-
ASSGGPSGEQY
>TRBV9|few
ASSVESFFRGSLDTQY
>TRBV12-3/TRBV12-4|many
ASSLYGYEQY
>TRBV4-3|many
ASSHRQGDYGYT
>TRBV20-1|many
SARDIASGSDNEQF
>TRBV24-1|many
ATRDRNTEAF
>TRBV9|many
ASSFRQNGGELF
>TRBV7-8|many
ASSLYRGLRMNTEAF
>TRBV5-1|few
ASSLGGSLEQY
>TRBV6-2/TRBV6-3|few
ASSHLDRVLSGYGYT
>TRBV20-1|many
SARALAGGRPSSYNEQF
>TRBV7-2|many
ASSLDGLYDNEQF
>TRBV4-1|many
ASSQGHHTTTFVVRPYNEQF
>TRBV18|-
ASSNTPRQGANGYT
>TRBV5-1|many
ASSLLTEETQY
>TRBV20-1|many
SARVTGSDYGYT
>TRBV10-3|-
AISEPWTGGRSTGELF
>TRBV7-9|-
ASSSGGRAEKETQY
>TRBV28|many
ALGPTNQPQH
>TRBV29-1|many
SVGTSGDGTQY
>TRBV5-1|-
ASSPRQGRADTGELF
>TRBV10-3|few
ASSEGNQPQH
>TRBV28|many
ASSSQWDEQF
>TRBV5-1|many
ASSFDRSGLF
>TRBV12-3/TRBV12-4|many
ASSYLGRETQY
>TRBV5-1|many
ASSLGDRAGNEQF
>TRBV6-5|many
ASISDRVNRYEQY
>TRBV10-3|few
AMGPDRSSYEQY
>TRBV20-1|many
SAQRAGLTDTQY
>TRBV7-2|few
ASSPISGGRGNIQY
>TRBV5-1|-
ASSQTTGLPKAF
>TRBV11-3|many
ASSSSSLNEQF
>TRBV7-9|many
ASSLDKGDYGYT